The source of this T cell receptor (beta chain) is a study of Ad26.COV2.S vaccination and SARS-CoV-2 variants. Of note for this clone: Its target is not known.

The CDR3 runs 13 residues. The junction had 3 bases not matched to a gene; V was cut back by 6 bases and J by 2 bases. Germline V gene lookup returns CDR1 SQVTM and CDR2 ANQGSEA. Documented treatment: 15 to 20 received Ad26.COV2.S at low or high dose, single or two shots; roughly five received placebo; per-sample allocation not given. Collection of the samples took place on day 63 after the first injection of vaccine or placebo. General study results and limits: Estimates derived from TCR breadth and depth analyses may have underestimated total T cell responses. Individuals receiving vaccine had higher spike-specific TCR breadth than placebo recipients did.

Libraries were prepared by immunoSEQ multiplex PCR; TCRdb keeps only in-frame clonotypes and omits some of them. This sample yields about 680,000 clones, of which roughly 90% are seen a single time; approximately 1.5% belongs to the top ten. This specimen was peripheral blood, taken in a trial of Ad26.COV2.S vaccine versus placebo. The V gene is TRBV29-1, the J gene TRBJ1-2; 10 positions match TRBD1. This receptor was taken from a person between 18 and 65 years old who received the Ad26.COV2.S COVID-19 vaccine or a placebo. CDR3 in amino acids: CSVGTGENYGYTF. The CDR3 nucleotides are TGCAGCGTCGGGACAGGGGAAAACTATGGCTACACCTTC.